This T cell receptor (beta chain) was recovered during a study of shared clonotypes between healthy human individuals. Only in-frame clones appear in the TCRdb table, and some are missing; sequencing was by immunoSEQ multiplex PCR. The top ten hold 0.11% of the sample, which has hundreds of thousands of clones, about 96% seen once. The length of the CDR3 is 14 residues. Per the germline V gene, CDR1 is SGDLS and CDR2 is YYNGEE. Germline trimming cut 3 bases from V and 4 bases from J; bases unmatched to any gene: 4. It was CD45RO-negative cells, positively selected for CCR7, that made up naive CD8 cells, with terminally differentiated effector memory CD45RA+ cells excluded.

The source of this sequence is a woman aged 25 to 39 in good health. This chain connects TRBV9 to TRBJ1-5; 7 bases line up with TRBD1. Material for sequencing was naive CD8+ T cells sorted from blood. CDR3 DNA: TGTGCCAGCAGCGGGGACAGAAAAAATCAGCCCCAGCATTTT. Protein product: CASSGDRKNQPQHF.